This T cell receptor (beta chain) was observed in a study of blood T cell repertoires in COVID-19. For the study at large: Collection of acute and convalescent COVID-19 samples took place in the United States, Italy and Spain. Sources were T cells, B-cell-depleted T cells, or PBMCs; the material itself was cDNA or gDNA.

Original data processing: Cell counts per sample came from amplifying reference gene primers. Clones were read by immunoSEQ multiplex PCR, and TCRdb kept only the in-frame ones, dropping some. Clone size and V and J calls were adopted from that table, with D and trimming inferred from the DNA. The data hold roughly 250,000 clones, with roughly 93% observed a single time. Enrollees, about 18 to 100 years old, lived in approximately 24 US areas. Germline V lookup: CDR1 LGHDT, CDR2 YNNKEL (reference sequence). The trim removed 2 bases at V and 8 bases at J, leaving 7 bases unmatched. This CDR3 region has 16 residues.

What was sequenced was PBMCs or T cells enriched from blood (not recorded which). V is TRBV3-1 (or the pseudogene TRBV3-2) and J is TRBJ1-6, with 9 nucleotides matching TRBD1. The source is a woman aged 40 to 50 with acute COVID-19. The CDR3 DNA follows: TGTGCCAGCAGCCAATTACCAGGACAGGGGTATTCACCCCTCCACTTT. Protein product: CASSQLPGQGYSPLHF.